This T cell receptor (beta chain) was sequenced for a study of blood T cell repertoires in COVID-19. Across the whole study: Italy, Spain and the United States were the sources of the convalescent and acute COVID-19 samples. The analysed material was cDNA or gDNA that came from T cells, B-cell-depleted T cells, or PBMCs.

Per the original methods: Nucleated cell number was recorded as an estimate derived from reference gene primer amplification. Profiling relied on immunoSEQ multiplex PCR, and the TCRdb table lists in-frame clones only, not all of them. V, J and clone size reflect that table, while D and trimming were determined from the DNA. This sample has about 54,000 clones, with roughly 85% found just once. Germline V gives CDR1 SGHDN, CDR2 FVKESK. The length of the CDR3 is 13 residues. V lost 1 base and J lost 7, with 8 bases in between. The sequence derives from a human donor in a cohort sampled during active COVID-19. This chain uses TRBV14 with TRBJ2-1; D unresolved. Specimen: peripheral blood. In nucleotides, the CDR3 is TGTGCCAGCAGCCAAGTGAGAGGAAATGAGCAGTTCTTC. Translation gives CASSQVRGNEQFF.